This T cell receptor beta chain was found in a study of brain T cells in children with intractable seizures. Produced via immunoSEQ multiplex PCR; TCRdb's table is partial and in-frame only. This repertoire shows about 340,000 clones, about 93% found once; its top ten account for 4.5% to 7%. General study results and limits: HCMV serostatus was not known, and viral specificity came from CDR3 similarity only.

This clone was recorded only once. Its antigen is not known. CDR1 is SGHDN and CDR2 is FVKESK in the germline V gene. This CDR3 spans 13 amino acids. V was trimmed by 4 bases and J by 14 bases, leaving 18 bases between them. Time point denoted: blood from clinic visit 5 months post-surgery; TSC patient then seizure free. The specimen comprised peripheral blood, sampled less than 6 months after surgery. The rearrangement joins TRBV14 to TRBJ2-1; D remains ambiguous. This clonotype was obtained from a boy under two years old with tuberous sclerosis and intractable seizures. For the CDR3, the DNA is TGTGCCAGCAGCCGGAAGGGAATAAGATTTGAGTTCTTC. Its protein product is CASSRKGIRFEFF.